What follows is one TCR beta chain and its context. This entry belongs to a study of blood T cell repertoires in COVID-19. Study at large: The United States, Italy and Spain provided the acute and convalescent COVID-19 samples.

Trimming took 0 bases from V and 0 from J, leaving 12 bases between them. Germline V gives CDR1 LGHNA, CDR2 YNFKEQ. The CDR3 is 17 amino acids. Original handling: Amplifying reference gene primers gave estimates of nucleated cell counts. The repertoire was sequenced with immunoSEQ multiplex PCR; TCRdb's copy has only in-frame clones and lacks some. The DNA gave D and trimming, while V, J and clone size come from that table. The table records around 270,000 clones, about 87% of them present only once. The chain has TRBV4-2 and TRBJ2-1; possibly TRBD2 for D (6 bases). The TCR was taken from a man aged 55-75 years who had recovered from COVID-19. Source material: peripheral blood. CDR3 sequence reads: CASSQDPAGNSYNEQFF. CDR3 sequence (DNA): TGTGCCAGCAGCCAAGATCCCGCGGGGAACTCCTACAATGAGCAGTTCTTC.